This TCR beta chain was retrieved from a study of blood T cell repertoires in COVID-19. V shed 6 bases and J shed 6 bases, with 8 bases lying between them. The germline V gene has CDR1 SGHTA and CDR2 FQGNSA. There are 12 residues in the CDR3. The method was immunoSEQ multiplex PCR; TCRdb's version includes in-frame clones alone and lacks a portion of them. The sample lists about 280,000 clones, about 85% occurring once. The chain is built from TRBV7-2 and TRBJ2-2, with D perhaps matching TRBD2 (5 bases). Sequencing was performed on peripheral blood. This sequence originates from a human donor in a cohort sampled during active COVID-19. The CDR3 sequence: CASRASSGELFF. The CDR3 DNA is TGTGCCAGCAGGGCTAGCTCCGGGGAGCTGTTTTTT. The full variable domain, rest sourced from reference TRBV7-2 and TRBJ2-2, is GAGVSQSPSNKVTEKGKDVELRCDPISGHTALYWYRQSLGQGLEFLIYFQGNSAPDKSGLPSDRFSAERTGGSVSTLTIQRTQQEDSAVYLCASRASSGELFFGEGSRLTVL.